This record concerns one TCR beta chain sequence. Its antigen is not known. The sample comes from a study of identical twins. The CDR3 covers 15 residues. Germline lookup yields CDR1 LGHNA and CDR2 YSLEER. Between the trimmed V and J ends, which lost 0 bases and 1 base, there was a span of 10 bases. It was template switching that added a universal primer site, and there were unique molecular identifiers on the cDNA. Using its own MiXCR run on the 5' RACE reads, TCRdb lists one record per CDR3 protein. The data show roughly 690,000 distinct CDR3 sequences, around 20% seen once. General study points: Out-of-frame alpha sequences common to twins were enriched for low generation probability.

A further study also used this sample, focusing on T cells expressing NK-cell markers. As reported in that work: Sequenced donors, eight in total, included seven who were HCMV-seropositive and one who was seronegative.

The chain carries TRBV4-3 and TRBJ2-7; no clear D gene. What was sequenced was PBMCs. The sequence was obtained from a woman younger than 30 in good health. CDR3 region: CASSQDWQLSYEQYF. CDR3 in DNA: TGCGCCAGCAGCCAAGATTGGCAGCTATCCTACGAGCAGTACTTC.